These 13 T cell receptor beta chains share one sample of origin, sequenced in a study of T-cell reconstitution after alpha-beta-depleted transplantation in children. TCRbeta library preparation incorporated unique molecular identifiers. TCRdb independently ran MiXCR on the PCR reads; one entry per CDR3 protein. Of 150,000 to 250,000 distinct CDR3 sequences in the sample, about 6% are singletons; the top ten hold about 4.4%. This specimen was PBMCs, taken before TCRalphabeta/CD19-depleted stem cell transplant. These receptors were collected from a girl in the first two years of life with combined immunodeficiency, due to receive a stem cell transplant.

The table lists this clonotype with many counts. The chain joins TRBV12-3 or TRBV12-4 to TRBJ2-1, with 11 bases identical to TRBD1. The J segment lost 5 bases and the V segment lost 2 bases, leaving 11 bases of the junction unmatched. The CDR3 covers 18 residues. The CDR3 bases are TGTGCCAGCAGTTTACGAGGACAGGGGGCCTTAGGGCACAATGAGCAGTTCTTC. It encodes CASSLRGQGALGHNEQFF.

This clonotype was seen ten or more times. The chain carries TRBV20-1 and TRBJ2-3; D may correspond to TRBD1 or TRBD2 (5 bases each). The germline V gene encodes CDR1 DFQATT and CDR2 SNEGSKA (reference sequence). CDR3 length: 14 residues. Trimming took off 0 bases at V and 7 bases at J, with 14 bases between the two ends. The CDR3 is CSARDDSGLHTQYF. The CDR3 DNA is TGCAGTGCTAGAGATGACAGCGGCCTTCATACGCAGTATTTT.

This clonotype was recorded many times. This chain connects TRBV27 to TRBJ2-7; 7 nucleotides align to TRBD2. The CDR3 consists of 16 residues. CDR1 is MNHEY, CDR2 SMNVEV, per germline (reference sequence). J lost 5 bases, V lost 0 bases, and 10 bases had no gene match. The CDR3 bases are TGTGCCAGCAGTTTATCCCCGGCGGGAGTGGGTCACGAGCAGTACTTC. Translated, it gives CASSLSPAGVGHEQYF.

The V call is TRBV4-3, the J call TRBJ1-5; no definite D call. The ends were cut back, 0 bases at V and 4 bases at J, with 10 bases in the middle. Germline V gene sequence: CDR1 LGHNA, CDR2 YSLEER. This CDR3 is 15 amino acids long. CDR3 sequence: CASSQDREGNQPQHF. For the CDR3, the DNA is TGCGCCAGCAGCCAAGATCGCGAGGGAAATCAGCCCCAGCATTTT.

The sample holds many counts of this clonotype. J is TRBJ2-7 and V is TRBV11-2, with TRBD1 matching over 7 bases. This CDR3 contains 13 residues. Trimming removed 5 bases from V and 5 bases from J; junction bases left unmatched: 6. Germline lookup yields CDR1 SGHAT and CDR2 FQNNGV. The CDR3 protein is CASSQQQGNEQYF. CDR3 nucleotide sequence: TGTGCCAGCAGCCAGCAACAGGGGAACGAGCAGTACTTC.

This clonotype was detected many times. The rearrangement links TRBV30 to TRBJ2-7, with 7 nucleotides matching TRBD1. This CDR3 is built from 13 residues. J lost 2 bases, V lost 1 base, and 2 bases had no gene match. Germline V lookup: CDR1 GTSNPN, CDR2 SVGIG (reference sequence). CDR3 DNA sequence: TGTGCCTGGAGTGACGGGACAGCCTACGAGCAGTACTTC. Amino acid sequence: CAWSDGTAYEQYF.

This clonotype was seen ten or more times. The chain employs TRBV11-1 and TRBJ2-3, with TRBD2 identical over 8 bases. The germline V gene encodes CDR1 SGHAT and CDR2 FQDESV (reference sequence). Trimming at V came to 4 bases and at J to 5 bases, leaving 8 bases not matched to a gene. This CDR3 contains 15 residues. DNA of the CDR3: TGTGCCAGCAGCTCCAGCGGGAGCGGGGGAGATACGCAGTATTTT. This sequence encodes CASSSSGSGGDTQYF.

Turning to this clonotype: With a far larger clone one base away, a read error is the likely cause. The V and J genes are TRBV2 and TRBJ2-3, with unresolved D. Trimming stripped 5 bases from V and 5 bases from J, with 2 bases between. This CDR3 comprises 10 residues. The V gene's germline CDR1 is SNHLY and CDR2 FYNNEI. Here the CDR3 reads CASSIDTQYF. The CDR3, as DNA: TGTGCCAGCAGTATAGATACGCAGTATTTT.

This clonotype was found many times. The V and J genes are TRBV27 and TRBJ2-1; 8 nucleotides line up with TRBD2. The germline CDR1 and CDR2 sequences are MNHEY and SMNVEV (reference sequence). J was trimmed by 2 bases and V by 4 bases; bases with no gene match: 7. This CDR3 has 16 amino acids. CDR3 nucleotide sequence: TGTGCCAGCAGTTCTCTTGCGGGAGGACCCTACAATGAGCAGTTCTTC. Translation gives CASSSLAGGPYNEQFF.

This clonotype was detected many times. This sequence joins TRBV6-2 or TRBV6-3 and TRBJ2-7; 9 bases agree with TRBD1. The CDR3 loop spans 15 amino acids. Germline V gene data show CDR1 as MNHEY and CDR2 as SVGEGT. V dropped 8 bases and J dropped 0; count of bases not matched to a gene: 8. The chain's CDR3 is CASQSPGQGSYEQYF. The CDR3 DNA is TGTGCCAGCCAGAGTCCGGGACAGGGCTCCTACGAGCAGTACTTC.

This clonotype has ten or more counts. The chain joins TRBV20-1 to TRBJ2-1; D assignment may be TRBD1 or TRBD2 (5 bases each). The CDR3 has 16 amino acids. Per the germline V gene, CDR1 is DFQATT and CDR2 is SNEGSKA (reference sequence). V lost 3 bases to trimming and J lost 2 bases, with 17 bases between them. For the CDR3, the DNA is TGCAGTGCTAGCGGGGCGCCCGGAGTGACCTACAATGAGCAGTTCTTC. It translates to CSASGAPGVTYNEQFF.

The chain is built from TRBV28 and TRBJ1-2; 8 bases are shared with TRBD1. Germline-derived CDR1 and CDR2 are MDHEN and SYDVKM. The CDR3 runs 17 residues. With V trimmed by 5 bases and J by 5 bases, 16 bases remained unmatched. The CDR3 DNA sequence: TGTGCCAGCAGTGTTGCTAATACCGGGACAGGAAGTTATGGCTACACCTTC. Its protein product is CASSVANTGTGSYGYTF.

At least ten counts were recorded for this clonotype. The rearrangement joins TRBV13 to TRBJ2-1; D perhaps matches TRBD1 (6 bases). The V end was cut by 5 bases, the J end by 7 bases, with 18 bases between. Germline assignment: CDR1 PRHDT and CDR2 FYEKMQ (reference sequence). The CDR3 sequence is 15 residues long. The CDR3 nucleotides are TGTGCCAGCAGCGGAGACGGAAGGGGACAAAATGAGCAGTTCTTC. Translation: CASSGDGRGQNEQFF.